This T cell receptor (beta chain) was profiled in a study of OX40 agonist ivuxolimab in advanced cancers. Background on the study: Patients received intravenous ivuxolimab every 2 weeks at 0.01 to 10 mg/kg. The study's findings and limits: Averaging showed that CD8+ T cells had more expanded clones than CD4+ did. Both CD4+ and CD8+ T cell populations in blood had undergone clonal expansion by week 6 at 0.1 to 3.0 mg/kg.

A note on this clone: Antigen unknown.

On cycle 4 day 1 and cycle 7 day 1, as well as at baseline, blood was sampled. TCRdb keeps only in-frame clones here, not all; method: immunoSEQ multiplex PCR. The table has 71,000 or so clones, about three quarters seen once. The receptor comes from an adult with an advanced solid tumor such as melanoma, head and neck, liver or kidney cancer. The sample was CD4+ or CD8+ T cells sorted from blood, taken in a trial of the OX40 agonist ivuxolimab.

The CDR3 is CASSLERKGVSFRANVLTF. The CDR3 DNA reads as TGTGCCAGCAGCTTAGAGAGGAAGGGCGTGTCATTCCGGGCCAACGTCCTGACTTTC. The chain is built from TRBV7-8 and TRBJ2-6; D remains unclear. V was clipped by 1 base and J by 5 bases, with 21 bases between them. The CDR3 has 19 residues. Germline CDR1 SGHVS, CDR2 FQNEAQ. The complete variable domain, with remaining parts taken from reference TRBV7-8 and TRBJ2-6, reads GAGVSQSPRYKVAKRGQDVALRCDPISGHVSLFWYQQALGQGPEFLTYFQNEAQLDKSGLPSDRFFAERPEGSVSTLKIQRTQQEDSAVYLCASSLERKGVSFRANVLTFGAGSRLTVL.